These 5 T cell receptor beta chains came from one sample sequenced in a study of cytomegalovirus exposure and HLA in healthy donors. The PCR was carried out with 60 Vbeta primers and 13 Jbeta primers. The protocol was immunoSEQ multiplex PCR, while the TCRdb copy is restricted to in-frame clones and leaves out a portion. The listing records about 110,000 clones. Sequencing used PBMCs. The receptor source for this set is a man younger than 35 in good health and CMV-seronegative.

The chain employs TRBV7-9 and TRBJ1-5; D gene uncertain. The CDR3 totals 13 residues. Germline V gene data show CDR1 as SEHNR and CDR2 as FQNEAQ (reference sequence). Trimming shortened V by 3 bases and J by 5 bases, and 8 bases separated the two germline ends. The CDR3 protein is CASSFYSHQPQHF. Written as DNA, the CDR3 is TGTGCCAGCAGCTTCTACAGTCATCAGCCCCAGCATTTT. The complete variable domain, with remaining parts taken from reference TRBV7-9 and TRBJ1-5, reads DTGVSQNPRHKITKRGQNVTFRCDPISEHNRLYWYRQTLGQGPEFLTYFQNEAQLEKSRLLSDRFSAERPKGSFSTLEIQRTEQGDSAMYLCASSFYSHQPQHFGDGTRLSIL.

The chain couples TRBV7-3 to TRBJ2-6; 7 nucleotides line up with TRBD1. The V gene end was trimmed by 5 bases and the J gene end by 4 bases; junction bases not matched to a gene: 5. From germline, CDR1 is SGHTA and CDR2 FQGTGA. CDR3 length: 15 amino acids. CDR3: CASSPDRVGANVLTF. CDR3 DNA: TGTGCCAGCAGCCCTGACAGGGTAGGGGCCAACGTCCTGACTTTC.

The rearrangement joins TRBV19 to TRBJ1-1; 7 bases map to TRBD1. The V gene's germline CDR1 is LNHDA and CDR2 SQIVND (reference sequence). J lost 2 bases, V lost 10 bases, and 7 bases had no gene match. This CDR3 has 13 amino acids. CDR3 sequence (DNA): TGTGCCACCCACAGGGGTGGAAACACTGAAGCTTTCTTT. It translates to CATHRGGNTEAFF.

The J gene is TRBJ1-2, the V gene TRBV5-5; unclear D gene. The V and J ends lost 0 bases and 0 bases respectively, with 6 bases between them. Germline V CDR1 and CDR2: SGHKS, YYEKEE (reference sequence). The CDR3 loop spans 14 amino acids. CDR3 residues: CASSLGGANYGYTF. CDR3 nucleotides: TGTGCCAGCAGCTTGGGGGGAGCTAACTATGGCTACACCTTC.

The V call is TRBV5-4, the J call TRBJ2-1; 13 bases align to TRBD2. The junction had 7 bases not matched to a gene; V was cut back by 5 bases and J by 8 bases. This CDR3 has 15 residues. Looked up from germline, CDR1 is SGHNT and CDR2 is YYREEE (reference sequence). CDR3 sequence reads: CASRYGTSGTYEQFF. CDR3 DNA: TGTGCCAGCAGGTACGGGACTAGCGGGACCTATGAGCAGTTCTTC.